This T cell receptor (beta chain) was recovered during a study of cytomegalovirus exposure and HLA in healthy donors. The study ran its PCR with 60 Vbeta and 13 Jbeta primers. Repertoires were generated with immunoSEQ multiplex PCR, while TCRdb's copy carries only in-frame clones and drops some. The sample has fewer than 250,000 clones, about four fifths seen once. This clone came up once. CDR1 is LGHNA, CDR2 YSLEER, per germline. This CDR3 has 17 amino acids. V was trimmed by 0 bases and J by 4 bases, leaving 17 bases between them. The sample was PBMCs. The sequence came from a man aged 30 to 45 in good health and CMV-seronegative. The chain links TRBV4-3 to TRBJ2-3; no definite D call. The CDR3 here is CASSQEGLTEVADTQYF. In DNA, the CDR3 is TGCGCCAGCAGCCAAGAAGGTCTGACTGAGGTTGCAGATACGCAGTATTTT.